This T cell receptor (beta chain) was identified during a study of blood T cell repertoires in COVID-19. Study background: Sample material is recorded as cDNA or gDNA derived from T cells, B-cell-depleted T cells, or PBMCs.

In the authors' workflow: Estimation of nucleated cell counts relied on the amplification of reference gene primers. Repertoires were generated with immunoSEQ multiplex PCR, while TCRdb's copy carries only in-frame clones and drops some. The DNA gave D and trimming, while V, J and clone size come from that table. The sample gives over 450,000 clones, roughly 89% of which show up once; roughly 7.4% is in the top ten. The length of the CDR3 is 16 residues. Trimming shortened V by 3 bases and J by 0 bases, and 14 bases separated the two germline ends. From germline, CDR1 is KGHSH and CDR2 LQKENI. The Seattle site enrolled patients during active infection and followed them longitudinally.

The chain has TRBV18 and TRBJ1-1; D not certain. The sequence was collected from a woman between 45 and 60 years old with COVID-19, enrolled during active disease. The sample consisted of peripheral blood. CDR3 DNA: TGTGCCAGCTCACCGCGGGAGGCTGACATGAACACTGAAGCTTTCTTT. Its translation: CASSPREADMNTEAFF.